These 10 T cell receptor beta chains came from one sample sequenced in a study of radiotherapy plus CTLA-4 blockade in lung cancer. This table comes from immunoSEQ multiplex PCR, and its TCRdb copy is limited to in-frame clones, with some not included. The sample yields some 60,000 clones, approximately 76% seen once. Here the sequenced sample was peripheral blood, taken from a patient treated with radiotherapy plus ipilimumab. Receptors were obtained from a human donor with non-small cell lung cancer who had a complete response to radiotherapy plus ipilimumab.

This chain uses TRBV27 with TRBJ2-5, with D unclear. The CDR3 is made up of 14 amino acids. The V end lost 2 bases, the J end lost 0 bases, and 7 bases lay between the germline ends. The V gene's germline CDR1 is MNHEY and CDR2 SMNVEV (reference sequence). The CDR3 protein is CASSLRQDQETQYF. DNA for the CDR3: TGTGCCAGCAGTTTACGTCAGGACCAAGAGACCCAGTACTTC.

The gene calls are TRBV5-6 and TRBJ2-7; TRBD1 might be the D (6 bases). V lost 5 bases and J 3 bases, leaving 15 bases between the germline ends. Germline CDR1 SGHDT, CDR2 YYEEEE. The CDR3 contains 14 residues. The CDR3: CASSSQGIRYEQYF. The CDR3 bases are TGTGCCAGCAGTAGCCAGGGGATTCGCTACGAGCAGTACTTC.

The V and J genes are TRBV5-1 and TRBJ2-1; the match to TRBD2 covers 9 bases. The CDR3 has 15 residues. Germline V gene data show CDR1 as SGHRS and CDR2 as YFSETQ. V lost 2 bases to trimming and J lost 1 base; unmatched junction nucleotides: 1. For the CDR3, the DNA is TGCGCCAGCAGCTTTAGCGGGAGTTCCTACAATGAGCAGTTCTTC. The encoded protein is CASSFSGSSYNEQFF. The whole variable domain, remainder taken from reference TRBV5-1 and TRBJ2-1, is KAGVTQTPRYLIKTRGQQVTLSCSPISGHRSVSWYQQTPGQGLQFLFEYFSETQRNKGNFPGRFSGRQFSNSRSEMNVSTLELGDSALYLCASSFSGSSYNEQFFGPGTRLTVL.

The CDR3 DNA reads as TGTGCCAGCAGTCCGGACAGGGCTGGGGCCAACGTCCTGACTTTC. Translating gives CASSPDRAGANVLTF. This chain joins TRBV6-5 and TRBJ2-6; 8 positions match TRBD1. The CDR3 contains 15 residues. The junction had 2 bases not matched to a gene; V was cut back by 5 bases and J by 2 bases. The germline CDR1 and CDR2 sequences are MNHEY and SVGAGI.

This chain joins TRBV28 and TRBJ1-2; tentative D call: TRBD1 (6 bases). Germline CDR1 is MDHEN and CDR2 is SYDVKM. The CDR3 consists of 14 residues. The V end lost 6 bases, the J end lost 4 bases, and 15 bases lay between the germline ends. The CDR3 coding sequence is TGTGCCAGCAGCGACCCAGGGGAGTCCTATGGCTACACCTTC. Translating it yields CASSDPGESYGYTF.

This chain connects TRBV6-1 to TRBJ2-7, with a tentative D call TRBD1 (6 bases). The CDR3 contains 12 residues. The V gene's germline CDR1 is MNHNS and CDR2 SASEGT. The ends were cut back, 10 bases at V and 3 bases at J, with 13 bases in the middle. DNA for the CDR3: TGTGCCACCCAGGGGATAAACTACGAGCAGTACTTC. Translation: CATQGINYEQYF.

The J gene is TRBJ1-1, the V gene TRBV28, with unresolved D. CDR3 length: 12 amino acids. Trimming cost V 6 bases and J 1 base, with 6 bases left between them. Germline values: CDR1 MDHEN, CDR2 SYDVKM. In nucleotides, the CDR3 is TGTGCCAGCAGCCGGGGGAACACTGAAGCTTTCTTT. Translating it yields CASSRGNTEAFF.

This chain links TRBV27 with TRBJ2-3, with 7 bases identical to TRBD2. Germline V gives CDR1 MNHEY, CDR2 SMNVEV (reference sequence). The V segment lost 8 bases and the J segment 2 bases; nucleotides outside the gene matches: 25. CDR3 length: 20 residues. This CDR3 is CASLGWGGRTSRPFTDTQYF. The CDR3 coding sequence is TGTGCCAGCCTGGGTTGGGGGGGACGTACTAGCAGGCCTTTCACAGATACGCAGTATTTT.

The chain employs TRBV29-1 and TRBJ2-7; a weak D match, TRBD1 (5 bases). The CDR3 spans 12 residues. V was shortened by 3 bases and J by 1 base, with 7 bases between the two germline ends. Germline lookup yields CDR1 SQVTM and CDR2 ANQGSEA. The CDR3 DNA follows: TGCAGCGTTGAGGCAGGGTCCTACGAGCAGTACTTC. Translation: CSVEAGSYEQYF.

The chain is built from TRBV2 and TRBJ2-7; 8 nucleotides match TRBD2. The CDR3 has 12 amino acids. Trimming removed 6 bases from V and 9 bases from J; junction bases left unmatched: 7. Germline assignment: CDR1 SNHLY and CDR2 FYNNEI. The CDR3 here is CASRGTSLRQYF. The CDR3 DNA reads TGTGCCAGCAGAGGGACTAGTTTGCGGCAGTACTTC.